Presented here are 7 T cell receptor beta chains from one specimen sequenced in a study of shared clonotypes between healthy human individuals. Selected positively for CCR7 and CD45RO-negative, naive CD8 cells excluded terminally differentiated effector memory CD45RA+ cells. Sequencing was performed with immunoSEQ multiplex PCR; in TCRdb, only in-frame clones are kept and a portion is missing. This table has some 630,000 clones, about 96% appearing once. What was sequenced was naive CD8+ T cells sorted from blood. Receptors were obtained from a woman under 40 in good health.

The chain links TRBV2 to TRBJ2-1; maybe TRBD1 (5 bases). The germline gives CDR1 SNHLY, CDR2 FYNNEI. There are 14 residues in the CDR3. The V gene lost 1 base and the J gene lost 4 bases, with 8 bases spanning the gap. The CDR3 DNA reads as TGTGCCAGCAGTGAAGAGGGGCAGTACAATGAGCAGTTCTTC. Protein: CASSEEGQYNEQFF.

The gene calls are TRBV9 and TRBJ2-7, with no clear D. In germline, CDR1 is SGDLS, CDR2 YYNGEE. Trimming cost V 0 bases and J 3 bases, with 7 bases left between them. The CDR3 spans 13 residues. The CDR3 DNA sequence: TGTGCCAGCAGCGTAGATGTAGGCTACGAGCAGTACTTC. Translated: CASSVDVGYEQYF.

The chain's CDR3 is CASSQDQGLEQYF. As DNA, the CDR3 is TGTGCCAGCAGCCAAGATCAAGGGCTCGAGCAGTACTTC. The chain recombines TRBV4-2 with TRBJ2-7; D is unclear. CDR3 length: 13 amino acids. With 0 bases removed from V and 6 bases from J, the gap between germline ends came to 9 bases. The germline gives CDR1 LGHNA, CDR2 YNFKEQ.

The CDR3 nucleotides read TGTGCCAGCGCACAGGAAGGTTTGCCCTACGAGCAGTACTTC. Translating it yields CASAQEGLPYEQYF. J is TRBJ2-5 and V is TRBV6-6; maybe TRBD1 (5 bases). The DNA end favors TRBJ2-7, so the J call may be wrong. This CDR3 region has 14 residues. Germline V gene lookup returns CDR1 MNHNY and CDR2 SVGAGI (reference sequence).

CDR3: CASSPEGNSYEQYF. DNA of the CDR3: TGTGCCAGCAGTCCGGAGGGGAACTCCTACGAGCAGTACTTC. This chain uses TRBV6-5 with TRBJ2-7; TRBD2 might be the D (6 bases). V lost 5 bases to trimming and J lost 0 bases, with 11 bases between them. In germline, CDR1 is MNHEY, CDR2 SVGAGI. CDR3 length: 14 amino acids.

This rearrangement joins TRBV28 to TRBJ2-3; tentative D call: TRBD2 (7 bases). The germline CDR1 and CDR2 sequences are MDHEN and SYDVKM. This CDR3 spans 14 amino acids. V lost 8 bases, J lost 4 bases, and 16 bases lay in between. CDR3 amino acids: CASFSGGRADTQYF. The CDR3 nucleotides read TGTGCCAGCTTCTCGGGGGGCAGGGCAGATACGCAGTATTTT.

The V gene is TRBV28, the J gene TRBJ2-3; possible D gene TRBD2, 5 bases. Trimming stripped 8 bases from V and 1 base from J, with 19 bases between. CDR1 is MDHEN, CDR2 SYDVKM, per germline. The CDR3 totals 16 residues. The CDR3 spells CASSYLSGKGTDTQYF. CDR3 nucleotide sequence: TGTGCCAGCTCCTACCTCTCCGGGAAGGGCACAGATACGCAGTATTTT.